This T cell receptor beta chain was captured in a study of T cell changes during pregnancy in multiple sclerosis. There are 16 residues in the CDR3. In germline, CDR1 is SGHRS, CDR2 YFSETQ. To note about this clone: Mismatch with germline at one junction end may stem from a read error.

Profiled with immunoSEQ multiplex PCR; TCRdb holds only in-frame clones, not every one. Here the sample spans tens of thousands of clones, 90% to 95% being singletons. This TCR came from a female donor with multiple sclerosis, enrolled in a pregnancy study. The V gene is TRBV5-1, the J gene TRBJ1-4, with a weak D call TRBD1 (5 bases). Sequenced material: peripheral blood, taken after pregnancy. In nucleotides, the CDR3 is TGCGCCAGCAGCTTGGCCCGCGACAGAACTAACGAAAAACTGTTTTTT. Its protein product is CASSLARDRTNEKLFF.